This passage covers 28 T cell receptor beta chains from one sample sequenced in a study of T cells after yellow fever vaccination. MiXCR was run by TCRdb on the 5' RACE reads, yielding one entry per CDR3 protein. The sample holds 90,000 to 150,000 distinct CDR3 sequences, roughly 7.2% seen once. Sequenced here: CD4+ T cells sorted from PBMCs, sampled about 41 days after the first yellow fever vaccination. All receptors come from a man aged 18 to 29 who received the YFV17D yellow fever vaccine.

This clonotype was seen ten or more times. The CDR3 sequence is CASSQLRGGGTDTQYF. The DNA for the CDR3 is TGCGCCAGCAGCCAGCTACGGGGCGGGGGCACAGATACGCAGTATTTT. This chain connects TRBV5-1 to TRBJ2-3; D might be TRBD2 (6 bases). In germline, CDR1 is SGHRS, CDR2 YFSETQ. This CDR3 region has 16 residues. V lost 4 bases and J 1 base, leaving 16 bases between the germline ends.

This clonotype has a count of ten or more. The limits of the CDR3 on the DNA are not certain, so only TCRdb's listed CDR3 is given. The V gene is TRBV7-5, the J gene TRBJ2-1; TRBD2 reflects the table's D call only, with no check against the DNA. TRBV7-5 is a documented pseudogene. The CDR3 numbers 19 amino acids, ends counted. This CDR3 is CISVPEGTKRGDSYNEQFF.

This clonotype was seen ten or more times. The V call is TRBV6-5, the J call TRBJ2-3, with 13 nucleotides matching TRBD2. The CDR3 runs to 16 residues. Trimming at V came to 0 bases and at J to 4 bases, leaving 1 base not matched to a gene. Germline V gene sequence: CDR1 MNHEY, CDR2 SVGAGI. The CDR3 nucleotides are TGTGCCAGCAGTTACTCGGGACTAGCGGGGCCAGATACGCAGTATTTT. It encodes CASSYSGLAGPDTQYF.

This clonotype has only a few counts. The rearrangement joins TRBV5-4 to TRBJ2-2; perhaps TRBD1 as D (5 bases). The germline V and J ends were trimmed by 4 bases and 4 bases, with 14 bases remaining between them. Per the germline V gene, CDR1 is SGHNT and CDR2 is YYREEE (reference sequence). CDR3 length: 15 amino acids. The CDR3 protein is CASSQTDKVTGELFF. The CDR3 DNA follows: TGTGCCAGCAGCCAGACAGATAAGGTCACCGGGGAGCTGTTTTTT.

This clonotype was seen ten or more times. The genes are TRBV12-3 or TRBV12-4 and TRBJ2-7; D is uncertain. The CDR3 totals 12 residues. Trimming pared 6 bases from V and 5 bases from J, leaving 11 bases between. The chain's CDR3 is CASSSRRNEQYV. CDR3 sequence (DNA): TGTGCCAGCAGCTCGCGGCGGAACGAGCAGTACGTC.

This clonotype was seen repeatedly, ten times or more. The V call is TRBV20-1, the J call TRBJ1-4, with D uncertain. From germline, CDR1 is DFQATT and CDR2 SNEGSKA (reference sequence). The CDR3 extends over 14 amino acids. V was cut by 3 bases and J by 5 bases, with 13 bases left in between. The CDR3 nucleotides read TGCAGTGCTAGGACCAGGTCTGGGAATGAAAAACTGTTTTTT. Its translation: CSARTRSGNEKLFF.

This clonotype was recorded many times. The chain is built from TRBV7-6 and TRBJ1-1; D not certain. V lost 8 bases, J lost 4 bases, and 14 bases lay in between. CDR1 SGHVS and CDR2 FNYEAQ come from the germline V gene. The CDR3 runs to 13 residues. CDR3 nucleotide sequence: TGTGCCAGCGGCAAGGAGGGCTTCACTGAAGCTTTCTTT. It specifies CASGKEGFTEAFF.

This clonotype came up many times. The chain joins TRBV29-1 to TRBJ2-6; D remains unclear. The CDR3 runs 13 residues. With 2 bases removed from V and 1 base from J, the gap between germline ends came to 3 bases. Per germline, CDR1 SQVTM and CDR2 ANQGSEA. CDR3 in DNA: TGCAGCGTTGAAAGTTCTGGGGCCAACGTCCTGACTTTC. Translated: CSVESSGANVLTF.

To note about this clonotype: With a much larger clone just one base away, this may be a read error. CDR3 in DNA: TGCGCCAGCAGGGTCAGCCCTCGGGGGGGCCACACCTTC. This encodes CASRVSPRGGHTF. The chain employs TRBV5-1 and TRBJ1-2, with D perhaps matching TRBD1 (6 bases). Between the trimmed V and J ends, which lost 5 bases and 12 bases, there was a span of 20 bases. The length of the CDR3 is 13 residues. Germline V gives CDR1 SGHRS, CDR2 YFSETQ.

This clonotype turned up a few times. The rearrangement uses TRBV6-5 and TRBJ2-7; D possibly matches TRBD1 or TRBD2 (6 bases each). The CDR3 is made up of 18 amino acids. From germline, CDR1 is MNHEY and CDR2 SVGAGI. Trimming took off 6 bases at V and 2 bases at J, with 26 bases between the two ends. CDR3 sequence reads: CASRYLDGGGTLPYEQYV. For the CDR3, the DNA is TGTGCCAGCAGGTACCTTGACGGAGGGGGGACCTTGCCCTACGAGCAGTACGTC.

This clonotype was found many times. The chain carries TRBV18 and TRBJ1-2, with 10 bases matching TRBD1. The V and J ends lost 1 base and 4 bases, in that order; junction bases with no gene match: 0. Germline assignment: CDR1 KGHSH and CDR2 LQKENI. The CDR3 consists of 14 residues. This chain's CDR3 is CASSPRTGGYGYTF. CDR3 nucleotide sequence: TGTGCCAGCTCACCACGGACAGGGGGCTATGGCTACACCTTC.

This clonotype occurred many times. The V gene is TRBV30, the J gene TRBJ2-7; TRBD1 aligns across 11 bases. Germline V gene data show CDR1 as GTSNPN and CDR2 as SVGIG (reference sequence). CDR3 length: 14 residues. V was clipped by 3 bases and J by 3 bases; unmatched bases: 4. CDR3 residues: CAWSRGQGGYEQYF. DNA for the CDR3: TGTGCCTGGAGCAGGGGACAGGGGGGCTACGAGCAGTACTTC.

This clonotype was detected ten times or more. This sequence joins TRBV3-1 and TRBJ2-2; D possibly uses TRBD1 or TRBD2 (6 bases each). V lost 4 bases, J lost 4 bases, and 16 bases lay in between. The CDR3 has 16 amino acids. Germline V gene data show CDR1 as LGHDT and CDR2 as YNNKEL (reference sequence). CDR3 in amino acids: CASSPPWGAATGELFF. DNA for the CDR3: TGTGCCAGCAGCCCCCCGTGGGGGGCGGCCACCGGGGAGCTGTTTTTT.

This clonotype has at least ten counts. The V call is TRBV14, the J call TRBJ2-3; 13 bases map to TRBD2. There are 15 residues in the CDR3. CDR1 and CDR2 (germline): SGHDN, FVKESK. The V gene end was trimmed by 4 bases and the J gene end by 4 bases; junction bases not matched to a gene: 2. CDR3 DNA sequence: TGTGCCAGCAGCCTGGGGACTAGCGGGGCAGATACGCAGTATTTT. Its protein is CASSLGTSGADTQYF.

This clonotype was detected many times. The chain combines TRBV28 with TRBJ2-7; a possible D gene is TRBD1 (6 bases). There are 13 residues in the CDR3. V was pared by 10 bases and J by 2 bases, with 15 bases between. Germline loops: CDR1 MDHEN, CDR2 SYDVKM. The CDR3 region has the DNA TGTGCCAAATACCGGGACAAAACCTACGAGCAGTACGTC. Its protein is CAKYRDKTYEQYV.

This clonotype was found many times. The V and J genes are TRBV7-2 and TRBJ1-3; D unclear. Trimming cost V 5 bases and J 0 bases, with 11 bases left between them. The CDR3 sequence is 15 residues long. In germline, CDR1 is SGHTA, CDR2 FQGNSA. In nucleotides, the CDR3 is TGTGCCAGCAGCCCCGGCCCCTTCTCTGGAAACACCATATATTTT. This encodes CASSPGPFSGNTIYF.

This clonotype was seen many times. CDR3 amino acids: CASSWDNTYEQYF. The CDR3 DNA is TGCGCCAGCAGCTGGGACAACACCTACGAGCAGTACTTC. The V call is TRBV5-1, the J call TRBJ2-7, with a weak D call TRBD1 (6 bases). The germline V gene encodes CDR1 SGHRS and CDR2 YFSETQ. There are 13 residues in the CDR3. The V and J ends lost 3 bases and 2 bases respectively, with 9 bases between them.

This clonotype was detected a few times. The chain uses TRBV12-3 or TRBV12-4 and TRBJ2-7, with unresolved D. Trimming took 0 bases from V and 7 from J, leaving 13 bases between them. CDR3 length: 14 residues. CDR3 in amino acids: CASSLAGSKREQYF. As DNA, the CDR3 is TGTGCCAGCAGTTTAGCGGGGTCTAAGAGGGAGCAGTACTTC.

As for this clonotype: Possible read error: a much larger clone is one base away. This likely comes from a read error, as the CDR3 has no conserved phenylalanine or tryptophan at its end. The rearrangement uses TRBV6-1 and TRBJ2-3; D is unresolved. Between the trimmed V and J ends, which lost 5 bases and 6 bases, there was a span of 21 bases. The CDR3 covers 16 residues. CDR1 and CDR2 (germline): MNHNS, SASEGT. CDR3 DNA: TGTGCCAGCAGTCCAGACCCAGTCTACACGGTGGATACGCAGTATTCT. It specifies CASSPDPVYTVDTQYS.

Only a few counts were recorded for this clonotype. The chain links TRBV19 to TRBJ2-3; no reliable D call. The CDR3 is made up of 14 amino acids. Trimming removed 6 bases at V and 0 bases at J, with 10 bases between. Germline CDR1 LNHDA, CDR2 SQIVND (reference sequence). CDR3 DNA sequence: TGTGCCAGTAGAACAACCACCAGCACAGATACGCAGTATTTT. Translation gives CASRTTTSTDTQYF.

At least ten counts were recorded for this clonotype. CDR3 nucleotides: TGTGCCAGCAGCCGAATCGACAGAGCCTCTGGGGCCAACGTCCTGACTTTC. It encodes CASSRIDRASGANVLTF. This chain joins TRBV7-9 and TRBJ2-6, with D possibly TRBD1 on 5 matching bases. Germline CDR1 reads SEHNR; CDR2 reads FQNEAQ (reference sequence). Trimming shortened V by 5 bases and J by 0 bases, and 14 bases separated the two germline ends. CDR3 length equals 17 residues.

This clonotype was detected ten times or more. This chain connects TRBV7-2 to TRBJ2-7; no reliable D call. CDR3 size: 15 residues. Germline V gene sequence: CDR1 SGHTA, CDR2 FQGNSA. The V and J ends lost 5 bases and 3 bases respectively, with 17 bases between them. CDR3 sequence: CASSRDSVVLYEQYF. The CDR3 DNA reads TGTGCCAGCAGCCGCGACTCGGTAGTCCTCTACGAGCAGTACTTC.

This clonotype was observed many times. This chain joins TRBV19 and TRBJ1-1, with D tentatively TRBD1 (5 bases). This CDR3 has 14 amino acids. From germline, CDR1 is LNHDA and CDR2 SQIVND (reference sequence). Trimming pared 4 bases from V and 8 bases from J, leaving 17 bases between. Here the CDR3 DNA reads TGTGCCAGTAGTACGCTTGCAGGGAGCTTGGAAGCTTTCTTT. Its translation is CASSTLAGSLEAFF.

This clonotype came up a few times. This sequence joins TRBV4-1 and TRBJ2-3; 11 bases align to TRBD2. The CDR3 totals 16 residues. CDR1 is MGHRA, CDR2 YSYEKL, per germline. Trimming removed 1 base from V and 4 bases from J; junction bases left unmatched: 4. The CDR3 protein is CASSQVIAGGADTQYF. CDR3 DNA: TGCGCCAGCAGCCAAGTCATAGCGGGGGGGGCAGATACGCAGTATTTT.

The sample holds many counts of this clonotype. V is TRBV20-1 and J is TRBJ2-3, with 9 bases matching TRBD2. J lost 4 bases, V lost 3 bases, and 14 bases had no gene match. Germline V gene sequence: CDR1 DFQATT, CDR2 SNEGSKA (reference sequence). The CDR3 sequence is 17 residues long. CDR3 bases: TGCAGTGCTAGTAGTGGATATGGCGGGGGGGCACCAGATACGCAGTATTTT. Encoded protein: CSASSGYGGGAPDTQYF.

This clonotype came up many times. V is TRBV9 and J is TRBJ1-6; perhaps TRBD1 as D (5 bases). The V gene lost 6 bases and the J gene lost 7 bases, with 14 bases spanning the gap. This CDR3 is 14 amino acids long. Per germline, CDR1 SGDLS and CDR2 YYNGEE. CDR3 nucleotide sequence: TGTGCCAGCACCCCGGGGCTGGAAAATTCACCCCTCCACTTT. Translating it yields CASTPGLENSPLHF. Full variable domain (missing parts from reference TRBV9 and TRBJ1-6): DSGVTQTPKHLITATGQRVTLRCSPRSGDLSVYWYQQSLDQGLQFLIQYYNGEERAKGNILERFSAQQFPDLHSELNLSSLELGDSALYFCASTPGLENSPLHFGNGTRLTVT.

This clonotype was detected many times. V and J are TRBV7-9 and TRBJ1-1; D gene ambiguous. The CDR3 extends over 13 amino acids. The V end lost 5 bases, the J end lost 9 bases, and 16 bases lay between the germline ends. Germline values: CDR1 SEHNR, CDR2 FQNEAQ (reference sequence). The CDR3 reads CASSQEGASQAFF. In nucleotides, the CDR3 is TGTGCCAGCAGCCAAGAGGGAGCTTCTCAAGCTTTCTTT.

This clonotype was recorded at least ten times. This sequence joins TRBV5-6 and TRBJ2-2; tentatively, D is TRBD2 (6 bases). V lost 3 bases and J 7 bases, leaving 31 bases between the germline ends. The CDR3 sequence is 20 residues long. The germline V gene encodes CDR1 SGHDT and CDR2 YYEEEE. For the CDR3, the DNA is TGTGCCAGCAGCTCAACGGGCGGGGCGAAAAGACCCTCGCGCCACGGGGAGCTGTTTTTT. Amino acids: CASSSTGGAKRPSRHGELFF.